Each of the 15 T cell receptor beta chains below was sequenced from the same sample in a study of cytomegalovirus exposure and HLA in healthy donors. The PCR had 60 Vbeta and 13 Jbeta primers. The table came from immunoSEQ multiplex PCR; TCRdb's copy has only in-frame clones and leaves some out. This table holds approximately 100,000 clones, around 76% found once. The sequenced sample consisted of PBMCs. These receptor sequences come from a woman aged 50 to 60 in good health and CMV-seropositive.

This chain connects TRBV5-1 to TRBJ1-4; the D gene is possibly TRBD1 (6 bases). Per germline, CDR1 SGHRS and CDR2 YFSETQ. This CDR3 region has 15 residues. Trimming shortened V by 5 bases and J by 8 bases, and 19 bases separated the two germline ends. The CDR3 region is CASSQGQTLAEKLFF. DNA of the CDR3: TGCGCCAGCAGTCAAGGACAGACCCTGGCCGAAAAACTGTTTTTT.

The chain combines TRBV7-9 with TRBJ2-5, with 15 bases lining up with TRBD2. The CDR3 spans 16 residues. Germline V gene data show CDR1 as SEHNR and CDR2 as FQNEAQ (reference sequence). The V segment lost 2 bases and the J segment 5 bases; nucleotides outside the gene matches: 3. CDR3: CASSLLGLAGGETQYF. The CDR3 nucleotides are TGTGCCAGCAGCTTACTCGGACTAGCGGGAGGGGAGACCCAGTACTTC.

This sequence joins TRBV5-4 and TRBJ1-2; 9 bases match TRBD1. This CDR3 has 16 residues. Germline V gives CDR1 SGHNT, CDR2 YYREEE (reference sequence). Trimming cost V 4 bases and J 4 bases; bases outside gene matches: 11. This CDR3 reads CASSLPLTDRGYGYTF. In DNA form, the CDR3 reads TGTGCCAGCAGCCTGCCGTTAACGGACAGGGGCTATGGCTACACCTTC. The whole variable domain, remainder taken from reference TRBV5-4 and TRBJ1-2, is ETGVTQSPTHLIKTRGQQVTLRCSSQSGHNTVSWYQQALGQGPQFIFQYYREEENGRGNFPPRFSGLQFPNYSSELNVNALELDDSALYLCASSLPLTDRGYGYTFGSGTRLTVV.

The CDR3 reads CASSAYRGSNQPQHF. The DNA for the CDR3 is TGTGCCAGCAGTGCCTACAGGGGAAGCAATCAGCCCCAGCATTTT. V is TRBV6-1 and J is TRBJ1-5; TRBD1 agrees at 7 bases. Unmatched junction bases numbered 4, after V lost 4 bases and J lost 1 base. CDR3 length: 15 amino acids. The germline CDR1 and CDR2 sequences are MNHNS and SASEGT.

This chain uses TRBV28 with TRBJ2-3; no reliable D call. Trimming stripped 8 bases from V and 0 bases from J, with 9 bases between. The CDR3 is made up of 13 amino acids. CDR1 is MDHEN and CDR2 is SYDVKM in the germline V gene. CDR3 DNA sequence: TGTGCCAGCCGAGAGGAGAGCACAGATACGCAGTATTTT. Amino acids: CASREESTDTQYF.

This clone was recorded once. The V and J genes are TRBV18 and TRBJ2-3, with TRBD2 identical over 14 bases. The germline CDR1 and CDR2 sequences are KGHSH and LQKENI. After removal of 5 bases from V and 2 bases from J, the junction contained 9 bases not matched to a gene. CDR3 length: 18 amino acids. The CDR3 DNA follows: TGTGCCAGCTCAGCCACGACTAGCGGGAGGGTCCTCACAGATACGCAGTATTTT. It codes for CASSATTSGRVLTDTQYF.

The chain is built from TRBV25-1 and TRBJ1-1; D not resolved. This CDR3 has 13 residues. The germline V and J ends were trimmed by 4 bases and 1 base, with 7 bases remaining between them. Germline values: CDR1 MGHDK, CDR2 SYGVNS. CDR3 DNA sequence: TGTGCCAGCAGTGCCCCAGGGAACACTGAAGCTTTCTTT. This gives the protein CASSAPGNTEAFF.

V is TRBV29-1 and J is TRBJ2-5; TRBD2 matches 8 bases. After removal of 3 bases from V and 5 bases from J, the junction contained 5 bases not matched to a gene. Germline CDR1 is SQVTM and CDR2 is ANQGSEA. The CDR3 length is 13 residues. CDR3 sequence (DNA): TGCAGCGTTGAGAGGGTAGCGGGGGAGACCCAGTACTTC. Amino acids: CSVERVAGETQYF.

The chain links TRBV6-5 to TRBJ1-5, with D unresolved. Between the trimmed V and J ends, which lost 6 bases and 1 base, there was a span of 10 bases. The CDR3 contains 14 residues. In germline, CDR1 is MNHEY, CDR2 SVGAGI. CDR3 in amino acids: CASRAGSSNQPQHF. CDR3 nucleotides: TGTGCCAGCAGGGCCGGGAGCAGCAATCAGCCCCAGCATTTT.

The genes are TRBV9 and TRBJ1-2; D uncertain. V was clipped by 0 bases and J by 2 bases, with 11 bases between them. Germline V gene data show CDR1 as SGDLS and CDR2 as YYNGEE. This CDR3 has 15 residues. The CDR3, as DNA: TGTGCCAGCAGCGTAGCGACAAGCACAAACTATGGCTACACCTTC. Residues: CASSVATSTNYGYTF.

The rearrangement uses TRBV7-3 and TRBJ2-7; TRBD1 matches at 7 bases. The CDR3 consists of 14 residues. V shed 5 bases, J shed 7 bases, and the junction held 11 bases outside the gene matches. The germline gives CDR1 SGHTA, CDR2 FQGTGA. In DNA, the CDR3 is TGTGCCAGCAGCCCAACAGGGGTTCCGGGGGAGCAGTACTTC. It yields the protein CASSPTGVPGEQYF. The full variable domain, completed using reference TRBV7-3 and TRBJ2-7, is GAGVSQTPSNKVTEKGKYVELRCDPISGHTALYWYRQSLGQGPEFLIYFQGTGAADDSGLPNDRFFAVRPEGSVSTLKIQRTERGDSAVYLCASSPTGVPGEQYFGPGTRLTVT.

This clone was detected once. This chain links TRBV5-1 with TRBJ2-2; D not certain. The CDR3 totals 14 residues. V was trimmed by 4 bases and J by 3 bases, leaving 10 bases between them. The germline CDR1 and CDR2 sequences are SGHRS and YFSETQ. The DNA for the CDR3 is TGCGCCAGCAGCAGCCCCGTTGACACCGGGGAGCTGTTTTTT. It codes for CASSSPVDTGELFF.

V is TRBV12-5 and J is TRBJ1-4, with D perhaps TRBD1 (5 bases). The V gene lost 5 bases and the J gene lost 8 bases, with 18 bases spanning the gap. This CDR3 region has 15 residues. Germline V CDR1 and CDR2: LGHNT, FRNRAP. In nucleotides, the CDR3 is TGTGCTAGTGGTCCCGGGCAGGGCCTCTTAGAAAAACTGTTTTTT. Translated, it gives CASGPGQGLLEKLFF.

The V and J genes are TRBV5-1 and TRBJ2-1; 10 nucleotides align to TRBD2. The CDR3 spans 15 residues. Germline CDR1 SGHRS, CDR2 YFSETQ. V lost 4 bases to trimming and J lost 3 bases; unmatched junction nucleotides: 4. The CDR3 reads CASSRTSGVYNEQFF. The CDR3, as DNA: TGCGCCAGCAGCCGGACTAGCGGAGTCTACAATGAGCAGTTCTTC.

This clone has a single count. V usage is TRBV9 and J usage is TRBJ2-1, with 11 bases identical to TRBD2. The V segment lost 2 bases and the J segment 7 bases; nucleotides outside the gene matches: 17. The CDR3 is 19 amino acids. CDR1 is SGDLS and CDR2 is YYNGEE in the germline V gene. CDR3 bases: TGTGCCAGCAGCGTGGGTAGCGGGGGGGCGACGGGAGGTGGGAATGAGCAGTTCTTC. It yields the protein CASSVGSGGATGGGNEQFF.